Each of the 2 T cell receptor beta chains below was sequenced from the same sample in a study of T cells after yellow fever vaccination. TCRdb re-called the 5' RACE reads through MiXCR, storing one row per CDR3 protein. The data contain approximately 250,000 distinct CDR3 sequences, around 4.9% of them singletons. This sample comprised CD4+ T cells sorted from PBMCs, obtained on the day of the yellow fever booster vaccination. Receptors were obtained from a man younger than 35 who received the YFV17D yellow fever vaccine.

This clonotype has a count of ten or more. The V gene is TRBV30, the J gene TRBJ2-1; D possibly matches TRBD1 or TRBD2 (6 bases each). There are 15 residues in the CDR3. Germline loops: CDR1 GTSNPN, CDR2 SVGIG (reference sequence). Deletions cut 3 bases from V and 10 bases from J, with 22 bases between. For the CDR3, the DNA is TGTGCCTGGAGGGTCCCCGGGGGCCGATTAGCCGAGCAGTTCTTC. It is translated as CAWRVPGGRLAEQFF.

In its sample, this clonotype was seen many times. The chain is built from TRBV10-3 and TRBJ2-2; D ambiguous. Per germline, CDR1 ENHRY and CDR2 SYGVKD. Trimming removed 3 bases from V and 4 bases from J, with 9 bases in between. The CDR3 sequence is 14 residues long. The CDR3 coding sequence is TGTGCCATCAGTGAAGAACGGGCCACCGGGGAGCTGTTTTTT. Protein: CAISEERATGELFF.